This T cell receptor beta chain comes out of a study of cytomegalovirus exposure and HLA in healthy donors. Trimming stripped 6 bases from V and 2 bases from J, with 10 bases between. Germline loops: CDR1 SQVTM, CDR2 ANQGSEA. The CDR3 has 12 residues. 60 Vbeta and 13 Jbeta primers were used in PCR. Under the authors' procedure: About 11 million of some 80 million unique TCR beta chains were shared, per a later count. Method: immunoSEQ multiplex PCR; TCRdb's copy keeps in-frame clones and lacks some. For V, J and clone size, that table is used; D and trimming come from the DNA. The sample includes about 120,000 clones, about 10% seen only once; the top ten take around 5%.

Sequences were obtained from PBMCs. This sequence originates from a woman younger than 35 in good health and CMV-seropositive. This chain uses TRBV29-1 with TRBJ1-2; D possibly corresponds to TRBD1 (6 bases). CDR3 DNA: TGCAGCGTCCCGGGACACAACTATGGCTACACCTTC. Protein sequence: CSVPGHNYGYTF.